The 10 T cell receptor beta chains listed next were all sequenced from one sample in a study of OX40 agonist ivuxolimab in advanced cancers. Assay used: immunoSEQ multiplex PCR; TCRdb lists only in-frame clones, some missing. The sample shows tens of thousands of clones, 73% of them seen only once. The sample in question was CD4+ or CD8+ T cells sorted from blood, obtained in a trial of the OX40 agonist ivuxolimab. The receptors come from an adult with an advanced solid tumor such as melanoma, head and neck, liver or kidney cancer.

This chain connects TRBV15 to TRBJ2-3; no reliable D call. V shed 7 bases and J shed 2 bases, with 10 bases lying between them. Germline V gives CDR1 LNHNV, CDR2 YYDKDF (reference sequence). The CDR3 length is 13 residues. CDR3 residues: CATKGPLTDTQYF. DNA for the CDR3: TGTGCCACCAAAGGACCCCTCACAGATACGCAGTATTTT.

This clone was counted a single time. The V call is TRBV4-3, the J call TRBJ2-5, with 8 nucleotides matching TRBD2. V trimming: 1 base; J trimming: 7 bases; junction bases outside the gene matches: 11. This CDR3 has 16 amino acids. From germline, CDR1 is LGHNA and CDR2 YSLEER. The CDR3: CASSQGLERGMGTQYF. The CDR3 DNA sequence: TGCGCCAGCAGCCAAGGACTCGAGCGGGGGATGGGGACCCAGTACTTC.

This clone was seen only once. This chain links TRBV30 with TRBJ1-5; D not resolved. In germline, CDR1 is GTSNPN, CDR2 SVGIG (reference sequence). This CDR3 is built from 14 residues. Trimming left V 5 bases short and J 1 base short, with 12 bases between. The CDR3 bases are TGTGCCTGGGGAGAGGAACAAAGCAATCAGCCCCAGCATTTT. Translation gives CAWGEEQSNQPQHF.

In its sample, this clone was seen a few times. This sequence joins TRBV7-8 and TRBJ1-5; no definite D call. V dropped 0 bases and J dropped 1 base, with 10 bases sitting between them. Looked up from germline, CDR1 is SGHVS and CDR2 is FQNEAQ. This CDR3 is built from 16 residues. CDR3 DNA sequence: TGTGCCAGCAGCTTAGCGGCGGGGATCAGCAATCAGCCCCAGCATTTT. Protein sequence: CASSLAAGISNQPQHF.

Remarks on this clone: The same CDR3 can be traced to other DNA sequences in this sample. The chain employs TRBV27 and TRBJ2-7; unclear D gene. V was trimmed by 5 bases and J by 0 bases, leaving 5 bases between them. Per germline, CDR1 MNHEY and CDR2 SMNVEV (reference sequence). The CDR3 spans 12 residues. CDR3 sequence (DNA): TGTGCCAGCAGTGGCGGCTCCTACGAGCAGTACTTC. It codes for CASSGGSYEQYF.

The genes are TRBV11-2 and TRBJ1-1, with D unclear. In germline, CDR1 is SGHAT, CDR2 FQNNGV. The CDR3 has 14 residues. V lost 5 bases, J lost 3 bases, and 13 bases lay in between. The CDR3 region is CASSLTGLYTEAFF. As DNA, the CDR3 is TGTGCCAGCAGCCTTACCGGTCTTTACACTGAAGCTTTCTTT.

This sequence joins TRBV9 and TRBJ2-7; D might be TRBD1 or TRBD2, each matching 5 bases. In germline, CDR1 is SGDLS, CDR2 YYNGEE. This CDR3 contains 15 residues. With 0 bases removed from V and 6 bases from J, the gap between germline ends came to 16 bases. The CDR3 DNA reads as TGTGCCAGCAGCGTAGTACGGGGCCTGGGGCGCGAGCAGTACTTC. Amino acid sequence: CASSVVRGLGREQYF.

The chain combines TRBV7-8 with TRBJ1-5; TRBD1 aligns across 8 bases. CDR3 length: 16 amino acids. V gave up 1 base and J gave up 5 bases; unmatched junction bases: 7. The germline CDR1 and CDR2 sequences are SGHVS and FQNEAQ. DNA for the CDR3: TGTGCCAGCAGCTTAGAGGAACAGGGGGACGATCAGCCCCAGCATTTT. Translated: CASSLEEQGDDQPQHF.

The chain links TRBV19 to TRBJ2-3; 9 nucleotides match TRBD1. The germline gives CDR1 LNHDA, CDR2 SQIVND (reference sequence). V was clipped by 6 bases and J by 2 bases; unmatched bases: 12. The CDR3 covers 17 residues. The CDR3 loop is CASSPTPGTGYTDTQYF. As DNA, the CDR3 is TGTGCCAGTAGCCCAACACCCGGGACAGGGTACACAGATACGCAGTATTTT.

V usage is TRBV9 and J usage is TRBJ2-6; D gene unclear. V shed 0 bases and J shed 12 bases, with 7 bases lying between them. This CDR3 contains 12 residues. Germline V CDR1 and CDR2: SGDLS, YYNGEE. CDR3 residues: CASSVGGLVLTF. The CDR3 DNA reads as TGTGCCAGCAGCGTAGGCGGCCTCGTCCTGACTTTC.